The 23 T cell receptor beta chains listed next were all sequenced from one sample in a study of blood T cell repertoires in COVID-19. Clones were read by immunoSEQ multiplex PCR, and TCRdb kept only the in-frame ones, dropping some. The sample holds about 340,000 clones, around four fifths seen once. Sequenced input: peripheral blood. Every receptor here comes from a man younger than 45 with active or convalescent COVID-19.

The genes are TRBV11-3 and TRBJ2-3; D may be TRBD2 (5 bases). V gave up 0 bases and J gave up 0 bases, with 19 bases separating them. CDR3 length: 19 residues. Germline lookup yields CDR1 SGHNT and CDR2 YENEEA. In DNA, the CDR3 is TGTGCCAGCAGCTTAGACCTTGTGCCCGGGCGGACTAGCACAGATACGCAGTATTTT. It translates to CASSLDLVPGRTSTDTQYF. Looking up the rest from reference TRBV11-3 and TRBJ2-3 gives the full variable domain: EAGVVQSPRYKIIEKKQPVAFWCNPISGHNTLYWYLQNLGQGPELLIRYENEEAVDDSQLPKDRFSAERLKGVDSTLKIQPAELGDSAVYLCASSLDLVPGRTSTDTQYFGPGTRLTVL.

This chain uses TRBV6-5 with TRBJ2-3, with 12 bases aligning to TRBD1. This CDR3 comprises 15 residues. Trimming removed 7 bases from V and 4 bases from J; junction bases left unmatched: 6. Germline loops: CDR1 MNHEY, CDR2 SVGAGI. CDR3 region: CASTPGTGGSDTQYF. For the CDR3, the DNA is TGTGCCAGCACCCCCGGGACAGGGGGCTCAGATACGCAGTATTTT.

This clone has at least ten counts. The chain joins TRBV30 to TRBJ2-1; 14 nucleotides line up with TRBD2. The CDR3 loop spans 20 amino acids. Germline V gene lookup returns CDR1 GTSNPN and CDR2 SVGIG (reference sequence). V trimming: 3 bases; J trimming: 0 bases; junction bases outside the gene matches: 13. The CDR3 nucleotides are TGTGCCTGGAGCCCAATCGGACTAGCGGGGGGCCCGAGCTCCTACAATGAGCAGTTCTTC. Translation gives CAWSPIGLAGGPSSYNEQFF.

The rearrangement joins TRBV28 to TRBJ2-7; D is perhaps TRBD1 (6 bases). The V end was cut by 5 bases, the J end by 0 bases, with 14 bases between. CDR3 length: 15 residues. Germline V gene data show CDR1 as MDHEN and CDR2 as SYDVKM. The DNA of the CDR3 is TGTGCCAGCAGTGTCCCGGGACATAGCTCCTACGAGCAGTACTTC. Encoded protein: CASSVPGHSSYEQYF.

The chain links TRBV3-1 (or the pseudogene TRBV3-2) to TRBJ2-7; TRBD2 matches 8 bases. This CDR3 contains 17 residues. J lost 0 bases, V lost 0 bases, and 7 bases had no gene match. Germline values: CDR1 LGHDT, CDR2 YNNKEL (reference sequence). The CDR3 DNA is TGTGCCAGCAGCCAAGATAGCGGGGCAGTAGGCTCCTACGAGCAGTACTTC. Its protein product is CASSQDSGAVGSYEQYF.

This chain links TRBV5-1 with TRBJ2-7; 8 positions agree with TRBD1. This CDR3 spans 15 amino acids. Germline values: CDR1 SGHRS, CDR2 YFSETQ. The V and J ends lost 4 bases and 4 bases, in that order; junction bases with no gene match: 10. The DNA of the CDR3 is TGCGCCAGCAGCGACAGGACAGGGACGTCTTACGAGCAGTACTTC. This translates into CASSDRTGTSYEQYF.

The V and J genes are TRBV5-4 and TRBJ2-7; TRBD1 is a possible D gene (5 bases). Germline CDR1 is SGHNT and CDR2 is YYREEE (reference sequence). V dropped 0 bases and J dropped 6 bases, with 10 bases sitting between them. This CDR3 is 13 amino acids long. For the CDR3, the DNA is TGTGCCAGCAGCTTGGAAGGGGTGGGCGAGCAGTACTTC. As protein: CASSLEGVGEQYF.

This chain uses TRBV2 with TRBJ2-5; D possibly corresponds to TRBD2 (5 bases). Trimming removed 3 bases from V and 4 bases from J, with 9 bases in between. The germline gives CDR1 SNHLY, CDR2 FYNNEI. The CDR3 sequence is 13 residues long. The CDR3 protein is CASSDSLGETQYF. The DNA of the CDR3 is TGTGCCAGCAGTGACTCACTAGGAGAGACCCAGTACTTC. The variable domain in full, completed from reference TRBV2 and TRBJ2-5, reads EPEVTQTPSHQVTQMGQEVILRCVPISNHLYFYWYRQILGQKVEFLVSFYNNEISEKSEIFDDQFSVERPDGSNFTLKIRSTKLEDSAMYFCASSDSLGETQYFGPGTRLLVL.

The rearrangement joins TRBV3-1 (or the pseudogene TRBV3-2) to TRBJ2-7; TRBD1 matches at 11 bases. This CDR3 is built from 16 residues. Trimming at V came to 3 bases and at J to 5 bases, leaving 9 bases not matched to a gene. In germline, CDR1 is LGHDT, CDR2 YNNKEL (reference sequence). CDR3 nucleotide sequence: TGTGCCAGCAGCCATCCCCTGGACAGGGGGCAACACGAGCAGTACTTC. Protein sequence: CASSHPLDRGQHEQYF.

This clone was picked up a small number of times. J is TRBJ1-5 and V is TRBV27; D perhaps matches TRBD1 (6 bases). The V gene lost 2 bases and the J gene lost 1 base, with 21 bases spanning the gap. Germline V gene lookup returns CDR1 MNHEY and CDR2 SMNVEV (reference sequence). The CDR3 is 19 residues long. The CDR3 loop reads CASSLEGTPRTGSNQPQHF. CDR3 in DNA: TGTGCCAGCAGTTTAGAGGGGACACCCCGGACGGGGAGCAATCAGCCCCAGCATTTT.

The chain carries TRBV6-5 and TRBJ2-4; a possible D gene is TRBD2 (5 bases). The V end was cut by 9 bases, the J end by 0 bases, with 6 bases between. CDR1 is MNHEY, CDR2 SVGAGI, per germline. The CDR3 sequence is 12 residues long. CDR3 protein: CASGLAKNIQYF. CDR3 DNA: TGTGCCAGTGGACTAGCCAAAAACATTCAGTACTTC.

V usage is TRBV7-2 and J usage is TRBJ2-3, with D perhaps TRBD2 (5 bases). Germline V lookup: CDR1 SGHTA, CDR2 FQGNSA. The CDR3 spans 15 residues. V lost 5 bases to trimming and J lost 3 bases, with 15 bases between them. Written as DNA, the CDR3 is TGTGCCAGCAGCGTACAGTGGGGAGCGACAGATACGCAGTATTTT. Encoded protein: CASSVQWGATDTQYF.

This clone was seen many times. V gene TRBV4-1 combines with J gene TRBJ1-6; D unclear. CDR1 and CDR2 (germline): MGHRA, YSYEKL. CDR3 length: 14 amino acids. V was clipped by 5 bases and J by 5 bases, with 10 bases between them. Here the CDR3 reads CASSFTVNNSPLHF. Written as DNA, the CDR3 is TGCGCCAGCAGCTTTACAGTTAATAATTCACCCCTCCACTTT.

This chain uses TRBV6-5 with TRBJ2-1, with D possibly matching TRBD2 (7 bases). Trimming shortened V by 6 bases and J by 3 bases, and 12 bases separated the two germline ends. CDR1 is MNHEY and CDR2 is SVGAGI in the germline V gene. The CDR3 totals 14 residues. The CDR3 sequence: CASRGGLLYNEQFF. The CDR3 DNA reads TGTGCCAGCAGAGGGGGACTACTCTACAATGAGCAGTTCTTC.

V gene TRBV6-2 or TRBV6-3 combines with J gene TRBJ2-3, with 7 bases aligning to TRBD2. The germline gives CDR1 MNHEY, CDR2 SVGEGT. This CDR3 is 15 amino acids long. Trimming removed 0 bases from V and 5 bases from J; junction bases left unmatched: 5. Here the CDR3 DNA reads TGTGCCAGCAGTTACTCGATTGCGGGGGAAGATACGCAGTATTTT. Protein sequence: CASSYSIAGEDTQYF.

This clone came up a few times. J is TRBJ1-2 and V is TRBV28, with TRBD1 matching 7 bases. In germline, CDR1 is MDHEN, CDR2 SYDVKM. This CDR3 has 13 amino acids. Trimming took 8 bases from V and 7 from J; bases not matched to a gene: 10. The DNA of the CDR3 is TGTGCCAGCGCTACTCAGGGGGTAGGTGGCTACACCTTC. Translated, it gives CASATQGVGGYTF.

The rearrangement uses TRBV29-1 and TRBJ1-1; 9 nucleotides match TRBD1. CDR3 length: 14 residues. After removal of 7 bases from V and 4 bases from J, the junction contained 10 bases not matched to a gene. Germline V gene data show CDR1 as SQVTM and CDR2 as ANQGSEA. In DNA form, the CDR3 reads TGCAGCGCTCGAGGACAGGGGATGGTCACTGAAGCTTTCTTT. Protein product: CSARGQGMVTEAFF.

The V and J genes are TRBV5-4 and TRBJ2-7; D not resolved. The CDR3 covers 14 residues. V lost 4 bases to trimming and J lost 1 base, with 12 bases between them. Germline V lookup: CDR1 SGHNT, CDR2 YYREEE (reference sequence). The CDR3 loop reads CASSPRSASYEQYF. DNA for the CDR3: TGTGCCAGCAGCCCGCGGAGCGCTTCCTACGAGCAGTACTTC.

The chain couples TRBV19 to TRBJ1-1, with D hard to call. The ends were cut back, 10 bases at V and 8 bases at J, with 23 bases in the middle. Germline CDR1 reads LNHDA; CDR2 reads SQIVND (reference sequence). The CDR3 contains 14 residues. The CDR3 region has the DNA TGTGCCACCACCGCCCCGCCAGAGGTCCCCGAAGCTTTCTTT. It yields the protein CATTAPPEVPEAFF.

This chain joins TRBV24-1 and TRBJ2-2, with 9 bases fitting TRBD1. The CDR3 is 14 amino acids. V was clipped by 5 bases and J by 5 bases; unmatched bases: 2. Germline-derived CDR1 and CDR2 are KGHDR and SFDVKD. This chain's CDR3 is CATSGGQGTGELFF. For the CDR3, the DNA is TGTGCCACCAGTGGTGGACAGGGGACCGGGGAGCTGTTTTTT.

This rearrangement joins TRBV11-3 to TRBJ2-7; TRBD2 might be the D (6 bases). CDR3 length: 15 amino acids. CDR1 is SGHNT, CDR2 YENEEA, per germline. V gave up 0 bases and J gave up 4 bases, with 13 bases separating them. CDR3 coding DNA: TGTGCCAGCAGCTTAGACCGGGACTCTCCTTACGAGCAGTACTTC. Amino acids: CASSLDRDSPYEQYF. The full variable domain, its missing parts supplied by reference TRBV11-3 and TRBJ2-7, is EAGVVQSPRYKIIEKKQPVAFWCNPISGHNTLYWYLQNLGQGPELLIRYENEEAVDDSQLPKDRFSAERLKGVDSTLKIQPAELGDSAVYLCASSLDRDSPYEQYFGPGTRLTVT.

This clone was recorded only once. The chain has TRBV19 and TRBJ1-2; no firm D call. This CDR3 is 14 amino acids long. V was pared by 8 bases and J by 1 base, with 14 bases between. Germline V gives CDR1 LNHDA, CDR2 SQIVND (reference sequence). The CDR3 DNA reads as TGTGCCAGTCGGGCGGGGAGCCGTAACTATGGCTACACCTTC. Amino acids: CASRAGSRNYGYTF.

The chain combines TRBV24-1 with TRBJ2-1; D might be TRBD1 (6 bases). The ends were cut back, 4 bases at V and 5 bases at J, with 11 bases in the middle. CDR1 is KGHDR, CDR2 SFDVKD, per germline. The CDR3 consists of 14 residues. The CDR3 spells CATSDPGQNNEQFF. Here the CDR3 DNA reads TGTGCCACCAGTGACCCCGGACAGAACAATGAGCAGTTCTTC.